The clone carrying this TCR beta chain appeared a single time. This entry comes from a study of blood T cell repertoires in COVID-19. Study overall: The study drew acute and convalescent COVID-19 samples from the United States, Italy and Spain. The cDNA or gDNA used as material had been derived from T cells, B-cell-depleted T cells, or PBMCs.

The CDR3 is made up of 14 amino acids. Germline loops: CDR1 SGHAT, CDR2 FQNNGV. Trimming cost V 4 bases and J 6 bases; bases outside gene matches: 6. TCRdb's copy holds only in-frame clones and misses some; the assay was immunoSEQ multiplex PCR. The table shows roughly 250,000 clones, with 88% occurring only once. This sequence originates from a woman aged 40 to 50 who had recovered from COVID-19. Sequenced input: peripheral blood. V usage is TRBV11-2 and J usage is TRBJ2-7, with 10 bases fitting TRBD1. The CDR3 nucleotides read TGTGCCAGCAGCTGGGGACAGGGGAGCGGCGAGCAGTACTTC. Encoded protein: CASSWGQGSGEQYF.